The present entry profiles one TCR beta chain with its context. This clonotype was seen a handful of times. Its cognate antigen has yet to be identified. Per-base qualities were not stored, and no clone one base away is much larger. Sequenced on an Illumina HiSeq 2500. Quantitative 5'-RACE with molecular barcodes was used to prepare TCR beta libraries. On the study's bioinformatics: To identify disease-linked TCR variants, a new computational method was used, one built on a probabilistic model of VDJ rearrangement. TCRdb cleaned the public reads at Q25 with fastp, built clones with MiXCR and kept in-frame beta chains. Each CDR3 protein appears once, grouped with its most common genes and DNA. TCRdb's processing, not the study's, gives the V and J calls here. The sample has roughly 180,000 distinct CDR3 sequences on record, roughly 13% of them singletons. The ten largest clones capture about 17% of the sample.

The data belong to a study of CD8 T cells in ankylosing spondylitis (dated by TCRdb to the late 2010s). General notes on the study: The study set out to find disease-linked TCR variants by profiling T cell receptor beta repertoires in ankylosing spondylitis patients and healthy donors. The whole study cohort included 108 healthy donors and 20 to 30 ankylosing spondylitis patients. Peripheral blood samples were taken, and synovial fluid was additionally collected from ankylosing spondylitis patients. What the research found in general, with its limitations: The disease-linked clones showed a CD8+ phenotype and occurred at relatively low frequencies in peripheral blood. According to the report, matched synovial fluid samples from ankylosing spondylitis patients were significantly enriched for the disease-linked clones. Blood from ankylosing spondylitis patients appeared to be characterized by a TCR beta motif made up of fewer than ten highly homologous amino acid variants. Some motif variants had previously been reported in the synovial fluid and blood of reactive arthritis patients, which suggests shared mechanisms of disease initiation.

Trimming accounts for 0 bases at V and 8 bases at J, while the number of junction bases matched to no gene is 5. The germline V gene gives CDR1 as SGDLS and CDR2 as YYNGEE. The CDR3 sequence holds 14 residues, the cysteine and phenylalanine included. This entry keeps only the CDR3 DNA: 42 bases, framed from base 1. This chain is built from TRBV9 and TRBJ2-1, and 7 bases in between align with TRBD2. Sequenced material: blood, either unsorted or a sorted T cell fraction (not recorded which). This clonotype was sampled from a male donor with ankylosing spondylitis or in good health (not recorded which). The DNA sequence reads TGTGCCAGCAGCGTAGAGGCCCGGGAGGATGAGCAGTTCTTC. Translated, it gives CASSVEAREDEQFF.